These T cell receptor beta chains were read from a single sample in a study of regulatory T cells in long-lasting Graves disease. Each CDR3 protein gets one entry after TCRdb re-called the multiplex PCR reads with MiXCR. The sample comprises about 470,000 distinct CDR3 sequences, under 25% of which are singletons, and more than 6% rests with the top ten. This sample comprised peripheral blood mononuclear cells (PBMCs), obtained when the disease was refractory, from a patient treated with antithyroid drugs. The receptors here all came from a female donor with Graves disease. Each CDR3 is given with its conserved first and last residue. The D gene is left open where the match is weak. Size tells how often a clone was seen (once, few, many) or the class of an expanded clone, and some rows leave it out.

V gene,J gene,clone size,D gene,CDR3 protein,CDR3 DNA
TRBV5-1,TRBJ1-4,few,-,CASSLAAGANEKLFF,TGCGCCAGCAGCTTGGCGGCAGGTGCAAATGAAAAACTGTTTTTT
TRBV9,TRBJ2-2,-,-,CASSVGVRNTGELFF,TGTGCCAGCAGCGTAGGAGTGAGGAACACCGGGGAGCTGTTTTTT
TRBV12-3/TRBV12-4,TRBJ2-2,many,-,CASHRGGGNTGELFF,TGTGCCAGCCACAGGGGAGGTGGGAACACCGGGGAGCTGTTTTTT
TRBV20-1,TRBJ2-7,-,TRBD1,CSARDQGTAYEQYF,TGCAGTGCTAGAGATCAGGGGACAGCCTACGAGCAGTACTTC
TRBV28,TRBJ1-5,many,-,CASSPRHGDQPQHF,TGTGCCAGCAGCCCTCGTCATGGGGATCAGCCCCAGCATTTT
TRBV28,TRBJ1-2,-,-,CACSPSYGYTF,TGTGCCTGCAGTCCCTCCTATGGCTACACCTTC
TRBV25-1,TRBJ1-1,many,TRBD1,CASPDRVRNTEAFF,TGTGCCAGCCCGGACAGGGTAAGGAACACTGAAGCTTTCTTT
TRBV2,TRBJ2-5,many,-,CASISRLQETQYF,TGTGCCAGCATATCCAGGCTTCAGGAGACCCAGTACTTC
TRBV19,TRBJ1-5,few,-,CASSMDSNQPQHF,TGTGCCAGTAGTATGGACAGCAATCAGCCCCAGCATTTT
TRBV5-1,TRBJ2-5,-,TRBD2,CASSNSGGRGETQYF,TGCGCCAGCAGCAATAGCGGGGGCCGTGGGGAGACCCAGTACTTC
TRBV29-1,TRBJ2-7,few,-,CSVEDVDSYEQYF,TGCAGCGTTGAAGATGTGGACAGCTACGAGCAGTACTTC
TRBV27,TRBJ2-7,-,-,CASSLILAANKQYF,TGTGCCAGCAGTTTGATACTAGCAGCGAATAAGCAGTACTTC
TRBV4-1,TRBJ1-1,-,-,CARRATSSMNTEAFF,TGCGCCCGCCGTGCGACATCATCAATGAACACTGAAGCTTTCTTT
TRBV3-1,TRBJ2-5,many,-,CASSQRTHGETQYF,TGTGCCAGCAGCCAGCGGACCCACGGGGAGACCCAGTACTTC
TRBV28,TRBJ1-2,many,TRBD1,CASRGQAADGYTF,TGTGCCAGCAGGGGACAGGCTGCGGATGGCTACACCTTC
TRBV6-1,TRBJ2-5,-,-,CASEVLANQETQYF,TGTGCCAGCGAAGTCCTAGCGAATCAAGAGACCCAGTACTTC
TRBV28,TRBJ1-5,-,-,CASSLYGTGGNQPQHF,TGTGCCAGCAGTTTATACGGGACTGGGGGCAATCAGCCCCAGCATTTT
TRBV11-2,TRBJ2-7,few,TRBD2,CASSLVGPGGHYEQYF,TGTGCCAGCAGCTTAGTAGGGCCGGGGGGGCACTACGAGCAGTACTTC
TRBV12-3/TRBV12-4,TRBJ2-7,few,-,CASGAGGEQYF,TGTGCCAGCGGGGCAGGGGGGGAGCAGTACTTC
TRBV19,TRBJ2-3,-,-,CASSIVGGGGRDTQYF,TGTGCCAGTAGTATAGTTGGGGGAGGAGGGAGAGATACGCAGTATTTT